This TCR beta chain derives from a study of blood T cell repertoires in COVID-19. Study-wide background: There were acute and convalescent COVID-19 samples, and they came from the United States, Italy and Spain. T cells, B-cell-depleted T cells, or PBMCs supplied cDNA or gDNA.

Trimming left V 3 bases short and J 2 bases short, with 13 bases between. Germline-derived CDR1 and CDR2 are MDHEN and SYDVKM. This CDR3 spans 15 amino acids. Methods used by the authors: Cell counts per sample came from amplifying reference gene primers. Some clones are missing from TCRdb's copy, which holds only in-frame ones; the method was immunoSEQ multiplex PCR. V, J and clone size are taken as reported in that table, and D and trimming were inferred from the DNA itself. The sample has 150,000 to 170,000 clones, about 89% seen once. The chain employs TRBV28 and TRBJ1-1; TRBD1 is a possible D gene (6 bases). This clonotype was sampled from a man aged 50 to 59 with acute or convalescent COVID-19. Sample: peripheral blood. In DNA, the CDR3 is TGTGCCAGCAGTTTCGCCTTGGACAGAAACACTGAAGCTTTCTTT. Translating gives CASSFALDRNTEAFF.